A selection of T cell receptor beta chains follows, all from one sample in a study of T-cell reconstitution after alpha-beta-depleted transplantation in children. MiXCR, applied by TCRdb to the PCR reads, yields one record per CDR3 protein. This table has over 550,000 distinct CDR3 sequences, roughly a tenth appearing once. This specimen was PBMCs from the stem cell graft donor, taken from the stem cell graft. The receptors derive from a human donor who donated a stem cell graft to a child with acute myeloid leukemia. The CDR3 runs from the conserved cysteine through the conserved F or W. D genes are given only for firm matches. Expanded clones get a size class; other rows say once, few or many, or leave the size out.

DNA	CDR3	V	size	J	D
TGTGCCAGCACCACAGCCCGACCTGAAGCTTTCTTT	CASTTARPEAFF	TRBV28	few	TRBJ1-1	.
TGTGCCAGCAGCTTAGCGGGAACTAGCGGGAGACGGCTGTTCTTC	CASSLAGTSGRRLFF	TRBV7-9	once	TRBJ2-1	TRBD2
TGTGCCAGCAGCCCATTCCTCGGACAGGTCTACGAGCAGTACTTC	CASSPFLGQVYEQYF	TRBV3-1	.	TRBJ2-7	TRBD1
TGCAGTGCTAGAGACCGGACAGGGGGGCATAACACCGGGGAGCTGTTTTTT	CSARDRTGGHNTGELFF	TRBV20-1	.	TRBJ2-2	TRBD1
TGTGCCTGGAGTCCGGGAGGGACAGGGGTGTACGAGCAGTACTTC	CAWSPGGTGVYEQYF	TRBV30	few	TRBJ2-7	TRBD1
TGCGCCAGCAGCATTCAGGGGGCGTTTGAAGCCGCGGAGCTGTTTTTT	CASSIQGAFEAAELFF	TRBV5-1	.	TRBJ2-2	TRBD1
TGTGCCACCATCGCCGGGGGAGAGGGGCGAAACATTCAGTACTTC	CATIAGGEGRNIQYF	TRBV6-1	many	TRBJ2-4	.
TGTGCCAGCAGCTTATCCCCTTACTACGAGCAGTACTTC	CASSLSPYYEQYF	TRBV7-2	.	TRBJ2-7	.
TGCAGCGTTGAAGGTAACGGTGACAATGAGCAGTTCTTC	CSVEGNGDNEQFF	TRBV29-1	many	TRBJ2-1	.
TGCAGTGCTAGAGCGGGACCTTACGAGCAGTACTTC	CSARAGPYEQYF	TRBV20-1	few	TRBJ2-7	.
TGCAGTGCCCCCCTCGGACTGGGGGCAAGAACGCAGTATTTT	CSAPLGLGARTQYF	TRBV20-1	.	TRBJ2-3	.
TGCGCCAGCAGCCAAGATTTCCCTAGCGGCCGGGCCGGGGAGCTGTTTTTT	CASSQDFPSGRAGELFF	TRBV4-3	few	TRBJ2-2	TRBD2
TGTGCCAGCAGCGCCTTAACAGGTCCCTCCGACTACGAGCAGTACTTC	CASSALTGPSDYEQYF	TRBV7-2	few	TRBJ2-7	.
TGTGCCAGCAGCTTGGAGGACATTCAGTACTTC	CASSLEDIQYF	TRBV5-5	many	TRBJ2-4	.
TGTGCCTGGAGTGTGTCCGGGGAGCTGTTTTTT	CAWSVSGELFF	TRBV30	many	TRBJ2-2	.
TGTGCCAGCAGTTTGGCGGGAGGTAGCACAGATACGCAGTATTTT	CASSLAGGSTDTQYF	TRBV7-9	many	TRBJ2-3	TRBD2
TGCAGTGCTAGAGACCTGGGACTAGTTGTCAACAATGAGCAGTTCTTC	CSARDLGLVVNNEQFF	TRBV20-1	.	TRBJ2-1	TRBD2
TGTGCCAGCAGTTTACTCACACCTGGGGCCAACGTCCTGACTTTC	CASSLLTPGANVLTF	TRBV12-3/TRBV12-4	.	TRBJ2-6	.
TGTGCCTGGAACAACAACCAAGAGACCCAGTACTTC	CAWNNNQETQYF	TRBV30	many	TRBJ2-5	.
TGCAGCGTTTGGCGGGGGGAAAAACTGTTTTTT	CSVWRGEKLFF	TRBV29-1	.	TRBJ1-4	.
TGCGCCAGCGGCGACGGCTACGAGCAGTACTTC	CASGDGYEQYF	TRBV4-3	medium-sized	TRBJ2-7	.
TGCAGCGTTAGAGAGCGGGCGAACACCGGGGAGCTGTTTTTT	CSVRERANTGELFF	TRBV29-1	.	TRBJ2-2	.
TGTGCCAGCAGTCGGGACAGGGATATCTACGAGCAGTACTTC	CASSRDRDIYEQYF	TRBV6-6	few	TRBJ2-7	TRBD1
TGCAGCGTTCAGTATGATTTTCGTAAGGGGACGGGCACTGAAGCTTTCTTT	CSVQYDFRKGTGTEAFF	TRBV29-1	.	TRBJ1-1	.
TGTGCCAGCAGTTTGTTGACAGGGAGTGAAAAACTGTTTTTT	CASSLLTGSEKLFF	TRBV27	many	TRBJ1-4	TRBD1
TGTGCCAGCAGCTTAGCGCTCCTAGCGGGAGATATAGATACGCAGTATTTT	CASSLALLAGDIDTQYF	TRBV7-2	.	TRBJ2-3	TRBD2
TGCGCCAGCAGCCCGACTAGCGGATACGAGCAGTACTTC	CASSPTSGYEQYF	TRBV5-1	.	TRBJ2-7	TRBD2
TGTGCCAGCAGCCCGCGGGTTCTAGCGGTCTCCTACGAGCAGTACTTC	CASSPRVLAVSYEQYF	TRBV3-1	.	TRBJ2-7	TRBD2
TGTGCCAGCAGTATCCCGGGGTTCGGCAGGGGGCGTTACAATGAGCAGTTCTTC	CASSIPGFGRGRYNEQFF	TRBV27	few	TRBJ2-1	TRBD1
TGTGCCTGGAGTGAATCGCTATCGGTGGATGGCTACACCTTC	CAWSESLSVDGYTF	TRBV30	.	TRBJ1-2	.
TGTGCCAGCACCCCAAGCGGGGTGGGGACCCAGTACTTC	CASTPSGVGTQYF	TRBV6-2/TRBV6-3	.	TRBJ2-5	TRBD2
TGTGCCAGCTCACCTACCCGGGGGGCCTACGAGCAGTACTTC	CASSPTRGAYEQYF	TRBV18	.	TRBJ2-7	TRBD2
TGTGCCAGCAGTTTGGCGGCCGTGGGTACGCAGTATTTT	CASSLAAVGTQYF	TRBV28	.	TRBJ2-3	.
TGTGCCAGCAGCCACCTAGCGGGGGGCCTGCACGAGCAGTACTTC	CASSHLAGGLHEQYF	TRBV4-2	few	TRBJ2-7	TRBD2
TGTGCCAGCAGTTGGACTGGAGGAGGAGCTTTCTTT	CASSWTGGGAFF	TRBV12-3/TRBV12-4	.	TRBJ1-1	.
TGCAGTGCTAGTCGAGACAGGGTTTACACTGAAGCTTTCTTT	CSASRDRVYTEAFF	TRBV20-1	.	TRBJ1-1	TRBD1
TGTACCAGCAGTTTCGGGAATTTATTCGGGACGCTCGGCACAGATACGCAGTATTTT	CTSSFGNLFGTLGTDTQYF	TRBV12-3/TRBV12-4	once	TRBJ2-3	.
TGTGCCAGCAGCTTAGACAGGGGGGGACCGAATTCACCCCTCCACTTT	CASSLDRGGPNSPLHF	TRBV7-2	few	TRBJ1-6	TRBD1
TGTGCCAGTAAGGGTGCAGAAGCCTACAATGAGCAGTTCTTC	CASKGAEAYNEQFF	TRBV19	.	TRBJ2-1	.
TGTGCCAGCAGCCAAGAGATGGCATGCACCTTC	CASSQEMACTF	TRBV3-1	.	TRBJ1-2	.
TGTGCCAGCAGTTCCCGGACAGGCTGGGATGAGCAGTTCTTC	CASSSRTGWDEQFF	TRBV28	many	TRBJ2-1	TRBD1
TGTGCCAGCAGAACCGGGACTAGTCCGCATGAGCAGTACTTC	CASRTGTSPHEQYF	TRBV28	.	TRBJ2-7	TRBD2
TGTGCCAGCAGTTTAGAAGCTAGCGGGGCCTACAATGAGCAGTTCTTC	CASSLEASGAYNEQFF	TRBV12-3/TRBV12-4	many	TRBJ2-1	TRBD2
TGTGCCAGCAGTTACTCCACAGTGCGGAGCTCTGGGGCCAACGTCCTGACTTTC	CASSYSTVRSSGANVLTF	TRBV6-2/TRBV6-3	few	TRBJ2-6	.
TGTGCCAGCTCACCCCGCCCAGGGCTCCAAGAGACCCAGTACTTC	CASSPRPGLQETQYF	TRBV18	.	TRBJ2-5	.
TGTGCCAGCTCACCGTCGCTTGAGAGCAGTGAGCAGTTCTTC	CASSPSLESSEQFF	TRBV18	few	TRBJ2-1	.
TGTGCCAGCAGTCCCAAGGAGAGGCTCCGCTCTGGGGCCAACGTCCTGACTTTC	CASSPKERLRSGANVLTF	TRBV12-3/TRBV12-4	.	TRBJ2-6	.
TGTGCCATCAGTGAGGGGTCAGGGATAACAGATACGCAGTATTTT	CAISEGSGITDTQYF	TRBV10-3	.	TRBJ2-3	.
TGCAGCGTTGAAGATATTGGAGGGAACTATGGCTACACCTTC	CSVEDIGGNYGYTF	TRBV29-1	few	TRBJ1-2	.
TGTGCCAGCAGTTCGGTGACTAGCGGGAGGGCCCCGAACACCGGGGAGCTGTTTTTT	CASSSVTSGRAPNTGELFF	TRBV27	.	TRBJ2-2	TRBD2
TGCAGCGTTGAAGATCGGGCAAAGGGGACAGGAAACACCATATATTTT	CSVEDRAKGTGNTIYF	TRBV29-1	many	TRBJ1-3	.
TGTGCCACCAGCAGAGGGGGCAGGGTAAGCAATCAGCCCCAGCATTTT	CATSRGGRVSNQPQHF	TRBV15	.	TRBJ1-5	.
TGTGCCAGCAGCGAGATGGGAGAGACCCAGTACTTC	CASSEMGETQYF	TRBV6-2/TRBV6-3	few	TRBJ2-5	.
TGTGCCAGCAGTCTCCGGGGGGTACTAGCGGGAAACAATGAGCAGTTCTTC	CASSLRGVLAGNNEQFF	TRBV6-5	.	TRBJ2-1	TRBD2